The rows below give T cell receptor beta chains drawn from one sample of a study of blood T cell repertoires in COVID-19. Only in-frame clones appear in the TCRdb table, and some are missing; sequencing was by immunoSEQ multiplex PCR. The sample has about 180,000 clones, 89% seen once. The material sequenced was peripheral blood. These receptors were taken from a man in his late teens or twenties who had recovered from COVID-19. The CDR3 runs from the conserved cysteine through the conserved F or W. The D gene is left open where the match is weak. Some rows have no size entry. The others give once, few or many, or a class for an expanded clone.

clone_size,d_call,v_call,j_call,cdr3_nt,cdr3_aa
.,.,TRBV6-1,TRBJ1-1,TGTGCCAGCAGTGAAGTCATAGGGAGGAACACTGAAGCTTTCTTT,CASSEVIGRNTEAFF
.,TRBD1,TRBV18,TRBJ1-2,TGTGCCAGCTCACCCGGCGGACAGGGACAGGGCTACACCTTC,CASSPGGQGQGYTF
.,.,TRBV6-5,TRBJ1-6,TGTGCCAGCAGGAGTTCGTCAGGGCTTAATTCACCCCTCCACTTT,CASRSSSGLNSPLHF
.,.,TRBV29-1,TRBJ2-3,TGCAGCGTTGAAGTCTTCGGAGGAGATACGCAGTATTTT,CSVEVFGGDTQYF
.,.,TRBV19,TRBJ1-5,TGTGCCAGTAGCCAAGGGGGGGTGATCAATCAGCCCCAGCATTTT,CASSQGGVINQPQHF
.,.,TRBV19,TRBJ1-1,TGTGCCAGTAGTACCTTCAACACTGAAGCTTTCTTT,CASSTFNTEAFF
.,TRBD2,TRBV7-2,TRBJ2-7,TGTGCCAGCAGCCTCAAAGGACTAGCGGGAGGGCCCTCTGTCTACGAGCAGTACTTC,CASSLKGLAGGPSVYEQYF
.,TRBD2,TRBV7-2,TRBJ2-3,TGTGCCAGCTCGCGGCGGGAGGGCCCCGATACGCAGTATTTT,CASSRREGPDTQYF
.,TRBD1,TRBV30,TRBJ2-1,TGTGCCTGGAGTGGAGGGACAGGGCGGTACAATGAGCAGTTCTTC,CAWSGGTGRYNEQFF
once,.,TRBV6-5,TRBJ2-1,TGTGCCAGCACTGGAAGGGGGAGCCATGAGCAGTTCTTC,CASTGRGSHEQFF
.,.,TRBV28,TRBJ2-7,TGTGCCAGCAGTTTCCGGGTTCCCTACGAGCAGTACTTC,CASSFRVPYEQYF
.,.,TRBV10-3,TRBJ1-5,TGTGCCATCAGTGAAGGGAGGGACGGGAATCAGCCCCAGCATTTT,CAISEGRDGNQPQHF
.,.,TRBV21-1,TRBJ1-5,TGTGCCAGCAAGCCCCGAGACAGACCCAATCAGCCCCAGCATTTT,CASKPRDRPNQPQHF
.,TRBD1,TRBV11-2,TRBJ1-2,TGTGCCAGCAGCGTAGCCCTGGGACAGAGCGGAGGCTACACCTTC,CASSVALGQSGGYTF
.,TRBD1,TRBV4-3,TRBJ2-1,TGCGCCAGCAGCCATTTAAGGGGACAGCCTAATGAGCAGTTCTTC,CASSHLRGQPNEQFF
.,TRBD1,TRBV7-2,TRBJ2-5,TGTGCCAGCAGCTCTTACAGGGGGCTGGAGACCCAGTACTTC,CASSSYRGLETQYF
.,.,TRBV30,TRBJ1-6,TGTGCCTGGATACAGACAGGCCCGCGTTCGGCCCTCCACTTT,CAWIQTGPRSALHF
once,.,TRBV12-3/TRBV12-4,TRBJ1-1,TGTGCCAGCAGTTTCACCGGGGGGACTGAAGCTTTCTTT,CASSFTGGTEAFF
few,.,TRBV10-2,TRBJ2-7,TGCGCCAGTCTGATACCGGGAGCCTACGAGCAGTACTTC,CASLIPGAYEQYF
.,TRBD2,TRBV27,TRBJ2-5,TGTGCCAGCAGTTTTTCTAGCGGGGGTCAAGAGACCCAGTACTTC,CASSFSSGGQETQYF
.,.,TRBV9,TRBJ2-1,TGTGCCAGCAGCGTAGCGCAGAACAATGAGCAGTTCTTC,CASSVAQNNEQFF
.,TRBD2,TRBV5-5,TRBJ2-1,TGTGCCAGCAGCTCCCAGGGTAGCGGGAGGGCCGGGAATGAGCAGTTCTTC,CASSSQGSGRAGNEQFF